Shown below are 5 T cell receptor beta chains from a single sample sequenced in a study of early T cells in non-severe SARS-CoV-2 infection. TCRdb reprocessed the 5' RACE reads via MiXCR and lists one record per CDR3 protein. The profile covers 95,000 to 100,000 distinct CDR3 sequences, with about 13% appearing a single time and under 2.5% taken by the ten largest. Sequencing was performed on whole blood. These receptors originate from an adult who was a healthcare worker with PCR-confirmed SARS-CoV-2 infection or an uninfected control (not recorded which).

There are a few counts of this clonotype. Here the CDR3 DNA reads TGCAGCGTTTTGGGTAGCGGTAAACAAGAGACCCAGTACTTC. This translates into CSVLGSGKQETQYF. V usage is TRBV29-1 and J usage is TRBJ2-5, with D possibly matching TRBD2 (6 bases). Germline assignment: CDR1 SQVTM and CDR2 ANQGSEA. The CDR3 covers 14 residues. Trimming took off 5 bases at V and 2 bases at J, with 15 bases between the two ends.

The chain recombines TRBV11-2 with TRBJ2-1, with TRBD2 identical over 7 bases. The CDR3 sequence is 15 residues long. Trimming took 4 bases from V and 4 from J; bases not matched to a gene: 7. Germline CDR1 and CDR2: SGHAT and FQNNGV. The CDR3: CASSSLGLRYNEQFF. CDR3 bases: TGTGCCAGCAGCTCCCTGGGACTAAGATACAATGAGCAGTTCTTC.

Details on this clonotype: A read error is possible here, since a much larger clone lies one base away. CDR3: CASRYRLGACTDTQYF. The CDR3 nucleotides read TGTGCCAGCAGGTACCGCTTGGGGGCTTGCACAGATACGCAGTATTTT. The chain combines TRBV12-3 or TRBV12-4 with TRBJ2-3; D may be TRBD1 (6 bases). The V end was cut by 6 bases, the J end by 1 base, with 17 bases between. The CDR3 contains 16 residues.

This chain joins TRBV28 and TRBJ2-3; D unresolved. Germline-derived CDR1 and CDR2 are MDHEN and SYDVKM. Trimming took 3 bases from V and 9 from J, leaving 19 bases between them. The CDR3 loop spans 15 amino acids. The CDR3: CASSLFVVALRTQYF. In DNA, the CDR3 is TGTGCCAGCAGTTTGTTCGTCGTGGCACTACGAACGCAGTATTTT.

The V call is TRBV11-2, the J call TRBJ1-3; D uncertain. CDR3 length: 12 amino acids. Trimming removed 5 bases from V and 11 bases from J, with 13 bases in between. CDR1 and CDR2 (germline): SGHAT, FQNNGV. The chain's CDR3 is CASSPAPSPIYF. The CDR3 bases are TGTGCCAGCAGCCCAGCCCCATCACCCATATATTTT.